A single sample gave rise to the 23 T cell receptor beta chains below, sequenced in a study of blood T cell repertoires in COVID-19 (dated by TCRdb to the early 2020s). Library creation used the immunoSEQ multiplex PCR assay. TCRdb retrieved this table from immuneACCESS and kept in-frame rearrangements only. Not all clones are present; in checked studies, unresolved V genes account for under half, and no reason is known for the remainder. For this sample there are over 50,000 clones; about 81% appear just once. About a sixth of the sample belongs to the ten largest clones. The sample comprised peripheral blood. The receptor set was obtained from a man older than 75 with acute or convalescent COVID-19.

The chain combines TRBV6-6 with TRBJ2-5; 7 nucleotides line up with TRBD1. The V and J ends lost 4 bases and 4 bases, in that order; junction bases with no gene match: 6. The CDR3 length is 14 residues. The V gene's germline CDR1 is MNHNY and CDR2 SVGAGI (reference sequence). The CDR3 coding sequence is TGTGCCAGCAGTTTTAGACAGGGAAGAGAGACCCAGTACTTC. Translating gives CASSFRQGRETQYF.

CDR3 protein: CASSQRGGGANEKLFF. The CDR3 bases are TGCGCCAGCAGCCAAAGGGGTGGGGGGGCGAATGAAAAACTGTTTTTT. The chain links TRBV4-3 to TRBJ1-4, with D possibly TRBD1 on 6 matching bases. With 2 bases removed from V and 5 bases from J, the gap between germline ends came to 15 bases. The germline gives CDR1 LGHNA, CDR2 YSLEER. The CDR3 contains 16 residues.

The rearrangement links TRBV5-1 to TRBJ2-3, with TRBD2 identical over 8 bases. Unmatched junction bases numbered 4, after V lost 2 bases and J lost 5 bases. Germline V lookup: CDR1 SGHRS, CDR2 YFSETQ. The CDR3 has 14 amino acids. CDR3 in amino acids: CASSLSGSEDTQYF. CDR3 nucleotide sequence: TGCGCCAGCAGCTTAAGCGGGAGCGAAGATACGCAGTATTTT. The variable domain in full, completed from reference TRBV5-1 and TRBJ2-3, reads KAGVTQTPRYLIKTRGQQVTLSCSPISGHRSVSWYQQTPGQGLQFLFEYFSETQRNKGNFPGRFSGRQFSNSRSEMNVSTLELGDSALYLCASSLSGSEDTQYFGPGTRLTVL.

This chain links TRBV5-1 with TRBJ2-2; TRBD2 matches at 9 bases. With V trimmed by 5 bases and J by 5 bases, 4 bases remained unmatched. The CDR3 runs to 14 residues. Germline V gene lookup returns CDR1 SGHRS and CDR2 YFSETQ. CDR3 nucleotides: TGCGCCAGCAGTGGGCTAGCGGGAACCGGGGAGCTGTTTTTT. Its translation is CASSGLAGTGELFF.

This rearrangement joins TRBV6-2 or TRBV6-3 to TRBJ2-7, with D possibly matching TRBD2 (5 bases). Trimming removed 5 bases at V and 1 base at J, with 9 bases between. Germline lookup yields CDR1 MNHEY and CDR2 SVGEGT. The CDR3 runs 13 residues. CDR3 in DNA: TGTGCCAGCAGTGGACTCCTTTCCTACGAGCAGTACTTC. Translation gives CASSGLLSYEQYF.

The rearrangement uses TRBV28 and TRBJ1-5; 7 nucleotides agree with TRBD1. After removal of 6 bases from V and 0 bases from J, the junction contained 8 bases not matched to a gene. The CDR3 is 16 amino acids. Germline CDR1 is MDHEN and CDR2 is SYDVKM. This chain's CDR3 is CASRRTQGTSNQPQHF. The DNA for the CDR3 is TGTGCCAGCAGACGAACACAGGGGACTAGCAATCAGCCCCAGCATTTT. The full variable domain, rest sourced from reference TRBV28 and TRBJ1-5, is DVKVTQSSRYLVKRTGEKVFLECVQDMDHENMFWYRQDPGLGLRLIYFSYDVKMKEKGDIPEGYSVSREKKERFSLILESASTNQTSMYLCASRRTQGTSNQPQHFGDGTRLSIL.

The CDR3, as DNA: TGTGCCAGTAGTCCTTCGGCTGGCGGGTCTAGCAAGCAGTACTTC. Protein: CASSPSAGGSSKQYF. This chain uses TRBV19 with TRBJ2-7; D may be TRBD2 (5 bases). Germline V gives CDR1 LNHDA, CDR2 SQIVND (reference sequence). Trimming took 5 bases from V and 8 from J, leaving 22 bases between them. CDR3 length: 15 residues. The full variable domain, completed using reference TRBV19 and TRBJ2-7, is DGGITQSPKYLFRKEGQNVTLSCEQNLNHDAMYWYRQDPGQGLRLIYYSQIVNDFQKGDIAEGYSVSREKKESFPLTVTSAQKNPTAFYLCASSPSAGGSSKQYFGPGTRLTVT.

The rearrangement links TRBV6-4 to TRBJ2-2; D perhaps matches TRBD2 (5 bases). V lost 4 bases, J lost 8 bases, and 11 bases lay in between. This CDR3 is built from 13 residues. Germline CDR1 and CDR2: MRHNA and SNTAGT. The DNA for the CDR3 is TGTGCCAGCAGTGCAGAGGAGGATGGGGAGCTGTTTTTT. Translated: CASSAEEDGELFF.

The gene calls are TRBV25-1 and TRBJ2-2, with TRBD1 matching over 8 bases. With V trimmed by 4 bases and J by 5 bases, 12 bases remained unmatched. CDR3 length: 17 residues. Per germline, CDR1 MGHDK and CDR2 SYGVNS. The CDR3 region has the DNA TGTGCCAGCAGTGGGTTCTACGGACAGGGAAAAACCGGGGAGCTGTTTTTT. Residues: CASSGFYGQGKTGELFF.

The chain recombines TRBV6-5 with TRBJ2-7; D not certain. The CDR3 covers 15 residues. The V gene lost 2 bases and the J gene lost 0 bases, with 11 bases spanning the gap. Germline V CDR1 and CDR2: MNHEY, SVGAGI. The CDR3 sequence: CASSYDSEYSYEQYF. CDR3 nucleotides: TGTGCCAGCAGTTACGACTCCGAATACTCCTACGAGCAGTACTTC.

The V call is TRBV7-3, the J call TRBJ2-5; 13 bases line up with TRBD2. Germline V gene sequence: CDR1 SGHTA, CDR2 FQGTGA. This CDR3 is built from 16 residues. J gave up 4 bases and V 5 bases, and 7 bases lay outside the gene matches. CDR3 protein: CASSPGLAGVGETQYF. CDR3 sequence (DNA): TGTGCCAGCAGCCCCGGACTAGCGGGAGTTGGAGAGACCCAGTACTTC.

CDR3 nucleotide sequence: TGTGCCAGCAGCTTGGAGGGTCGGGGGGAGAATGAAAAACTGTTTTTT. Translation: CASSLEGRGENEKLFF. The chain recombines TRBV5-8 with TRBJ1-4; the D gene is possibly TRBD1 (5 bases). This CDR3 has 16 residues. Trimming pared 0 bases from V and 5 bases from J, leaving 14 bases between. Germline CDR1 reads SGHTS; CDR2 reads YDEGEE.

The V call is TRBV6-5, the J call TRBJ2-7, with 9 positions matching TRBD1. The length of the CDR3 is 13 residues. Germline CDR1 MNHEY, CDR2 SVGAGI. V lost 8 bases and J lost 4; bases outside the gene matches: 6. In nucleotides, the CDR3 is TGTGCCAGCGGGACAGGGAGGTTGTACGAGCAGTACTTC. This encodes CASGTGRLYEQYF.

The rearrangement links TRBV7-6 to TRBJ1-3; D uncertain. The germline V and J ends were trimmed by 5 bases and 6 bases, with 17 bases remaining between them. The CDR3 is made up of 15 amino acids. The germline V gene encodes CDR1 SGHVS and CDR2 FNYEAQ. The DNA for the CDR3 is TGTGCCAGCAGCGCGGACTTCTACCCCCAAAACACCATATATTTT. Its protein is CASSADFYPQNTIYF.

The chain has TRBV7-9 and TRBJ2-7; tentative D call: TRBD1 (6 bases). The CDR3 loop spans 13 amino acids. The V gene lost 7 bases and the J gene lost 3 bases, with 13 bases spanning the gap. Germline V lookup: CDR1 SEHNR, CDR2 FQNEAQ (reference sequence). The CDR3 DNA reads as TGTGCCAGCAATGGGGCAGGGGACTACGAGCAGTACTTC. Its protein is CASNGAGDYEQYF.

The chain links TRBV6-2 or TRBV6-3 to TRBJ2-3; tentative D call: TRBD2 (5 bases). Trimming took off 3 bases at V and 6 bases at J, with 13 bases between the two ends. CDR3 length equals 14 residues. Per the germline V gene, CDR1 is MNHEY and CDR2 is SVGEGT. This CDR3 is CASSYLLESDTQYF. For the CDR3, the DNA is TGTGCCAGCAGTTATTTACTAGAATCGGATACGCAGTATTTT.

The chain combines TRBV18 with TRBJ1-1, with D unclear. The CDR3 has 15 residues. The V gene's germline CDR1 is KGHSH and CDR2 LQKENI. The V and J ends lost 6 bases and 5 bases respectively, with 19 bases between them. The CDR3 reads CASSPTSGEVTEAFF. In nucleotides, the CDR3 is TGTGCCAGCTCGCCAACAAGTGGGGAGGTGACTGAAGCTTTCTTT.

V and J are TRBV13 and TRBJ1-4; no definite D call. The CDR3 extends over 15 amino acids. V dropped 6 bases and J dropped 3 bases, with 14 bases sitting between them. Germline assignment: CDR1 PRHDT and CDR2 FYEKMQ (reference sequence). CDR3 nucleotides: TGTGCCAGCAGAAACCTCGACGGGGCTAATGAAAAACTGTTTTTT. Translated, it gives CASRNLDGANEKLFF.

The table lists this clone with a count of one. The chain employs TRBV5-4 and TRBJ2-3; tentative D call: TRBD1 (6 bases). CDR1 is SGHNT and CDR2 is YYREEE in the germline V gene (reference sequence). This CDR3 spans 15 amino acids. V was clipped by 4 bases and J by 2 bases, with 14 bases between them. The CDR3 nucleotides are TGTGCCAGCAGCGCCCAACAGGGACCCACAGATACGCAGTATTTT. Amino acids: CASSAQQGPTDTQYF.

The V gene is TRBV4-3, the J gene TRBJ1-1; D unclear. Germline V gene data show CDR1 as LGHNA and CDR2 as YSLEER. The V end was cut by 5 bases, the J end by 3 bases, with 7 bases between. This CDR3 spans 12 amino acids. CDR3 sequence: CASSSPYTEAFF. The CDR3 bases are TGCGCCAGCAGCTCCCCTTACACTGAAGCTTTCTTT.

This clone has a handful of counts. This chain uses TRBV4-2 with TRBJ2-2; 8 bases match TRBD1. This CDR3 is built from 17 residues. Germline V gene sequence: CDR1 LGHNA, CDR2 YNFKEQ. V was clipped by 4 bases and J by 3 bases; unmatched bases: 10. This CDR3 is CASSLDRGRVDTGELFF. The CDR3 bases are TGTGCCAGCAGCCTAGACAGGGGCAGGGTCGACACCGGGGAGCTGTTTTTT.

V is TRBV29-1 and J is TRBJ1-1; D gene uncertain. This CDR3 region has 13 residues. Trimming left V 3 bases short and J 1 base short, with 9 bases between. The germline V gene has CDR1 SQVTM and CDR2 ANQGSEA. The CDR3 bases are TGCAGCGTTGAGAGTCTAGGGAACACTGAAGCTTTCTTT. Protein product: CSVESLGNTEAFF.

The V call is TRBV6-1, the J call TRBJ2-7; 9 bases are a match to TRBD2. V gave up 1 base and J gave up 3 bases; unmatched junction bases: 7. The germline CDR1 and CDR2 sequences are MNHNS and SASEGT. The CDR3 totals 16 residues. CDR3 region: CASSEGSLTSGYEQYF. The CDR3 bases are TGTGCCAGCAGTGAAGGTTCGTTGACTAGCGGCTACGAGCAGTACTTC.